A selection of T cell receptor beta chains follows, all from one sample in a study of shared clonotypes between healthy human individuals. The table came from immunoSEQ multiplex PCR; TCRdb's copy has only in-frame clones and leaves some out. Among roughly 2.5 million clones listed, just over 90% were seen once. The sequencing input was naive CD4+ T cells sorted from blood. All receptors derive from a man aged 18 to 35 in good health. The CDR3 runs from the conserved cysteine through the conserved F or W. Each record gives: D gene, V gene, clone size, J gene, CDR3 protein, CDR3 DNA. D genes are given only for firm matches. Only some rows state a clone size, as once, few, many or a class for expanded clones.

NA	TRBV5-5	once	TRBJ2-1	CASSSSAGPLYNEQFF	TGTGCCAGCAGCAGTAGCGCCGGGCCTCTCTACAATGAGCAGTTCTTC
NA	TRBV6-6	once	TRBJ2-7	CASSPTVGEQYF	TGTGCCAGCAGTCCTACAGTGGGCGAGCAGTACTTC
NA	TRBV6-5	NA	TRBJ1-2	CASSYPQGNGYTF	TGTGCCAGCAGTTATCCCCAGGGCAATGGCTACACCTTC
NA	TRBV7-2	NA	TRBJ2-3	CASSPGLNPDTQYF	TGTGCCAGCAGCCCCGGACTCAACCCAGATACGCAGTATTTT
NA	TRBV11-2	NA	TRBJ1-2	CASSSIQGRGYTF	TGTGCCAGCAGCTCCATACAGGGTCGTGGCTACACCTTC
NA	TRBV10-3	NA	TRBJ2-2	CAISDGGGTGELFF	TGTGCCATCAGTGATGGAGGGGGCACCGGGGAGCTGTTTTTT
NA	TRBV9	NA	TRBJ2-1	CASIGTGSSGGFGNEQFF	TGTGCCAGCATTGGGACAGGGTCCAGCGGGGGGTTCGGGAATGAGCAGTTCTTC
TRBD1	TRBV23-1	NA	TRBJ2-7	CASRERTGGAVGIGQYF	TGCGCCAGCCGGGAGAGGACAGGGGGCGCGGTCGGCATTGGGCAGTACTTC
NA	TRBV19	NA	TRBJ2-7	CASSISKAYSYEQYF	TGTGCCAGTAGTATATCCAAGGCCTACTCCTACGAGCAGTACTTC
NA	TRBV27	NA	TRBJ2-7	CASSFKADYYEQYF	TGTGCCAGCAGTTTTAAAGCAGATTACTACGAGCAGTACTTC
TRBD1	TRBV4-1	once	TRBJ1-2	CASSQTATGGYTF	TGCGCCAGCAGCCAAACCGCGACAGGGGGGTACACCTTC
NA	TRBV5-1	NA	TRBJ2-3	CASRVRAFLDTQYF	TGCGCCAGCAGAGTAAGGGCGTTCTTGGATACGCAGTATTTT
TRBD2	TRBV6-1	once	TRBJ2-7	CASVGGLAASYEQYF	TGTGCCAGCGTGGGGGGACTAGCGGCCTCCTACGAGCAGTACTTC
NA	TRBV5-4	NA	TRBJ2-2	CASSPSPGTGELFF	TGTGCCAGCAGCCCAAGTCCCGGCACCGGGGAGCTGTTTTTT